This TCR beta chain was identified in a study of cytomegalovirus exposure and HLA in healthy donors. Findings and limits, study-wide: A later analysis showed HLA-associated TCR beta chains outstripping equally common others in clonal expansion. A reported reduction in N-insertions relative to the 666-donor mean was seen in an Asian-associated ancestry cluster in a later analysis. With further analysis later on, most CMV-associated TCR beta chains appeared HLA-restricted. There were a few CMV-associated chains whose specificity for CMV antigens was confirmed in vitro.

V was clipped by 0 bases and J by 4 bases, with 12 bases between them. CDR3 length: 15 amino acids. Germline CDR1 is WNHNN and CDR2 is SYGVQD (reference sequence). To note about this clone: The antigen remains undetermined.

The PCR ran on 60 Vbeta and 13 Jbeta primers. Libraries were prepared by immunoSEQ multiplex PCR; TCRdb keeps only in-frame clonotypes and omits some of them. The sample includes 110,000 to 150,000 clones, 80% seen only once; the top ten take just over 4.5%. The clonotype originates from a middle-aged man in good health and CMV-seronegative. The sample taken for sequencing was PBMCs. This chain connects TRBV10-1 to TRBJ2-5; tentative D call: TRBD2 (5 bases). CDR3 bases: TGCGCCAGCAGTGAGTCAAGAGGAGGATCAGAGACCCAGTACTTC. Amino acids: CASSESRGGSETQYF.